Described below is a single TCR beta chain sequence and its context. Time point specified: pretreatment peripheral blood. The number of samples from each patient was between 1 and 8, taken pretreatment and on-treatment. These data belong to a study of PD-L1 blockade in urothelial cancer. Study at large: Blood analysis was done at 3 weeks (second dose) and 6 weeks after treatment began.

This CDR3 has 13 amino acids. The V end was cut by 5 bases, the J end by 4 bases, with 12 bases between. The germline gives CDR1 MNHEY, CDR2 SMNVEV (reference sequence). Spiking each PCR with synthetic TCR analog templates was performed. Some clones are missing from TCRdb's copy, which holds only in-frame ones; the method was immunoSEQ multiplex PCR. The repertoire holds 68,000 or so clones, about four fifths seen once, with approximately 5.1% in the top ten. The sample in question was PBMCs, obtained around atezolizumab (anti-PD-L1) treatment. The chain employs TRBV27 and TRBJ2-7; possible D gene TRBD2, 6 bases. The receptor was isolated from a man between 65 and 85 years old with urothelial cancer. For the CDR3, the DNA is TGTGCCAGCAGTCCATCGGGGGTATACGAGCAGTACTTC. This sequence encodes CASSPSGVYEQYF.